One sample yielded the 14 T cell receptor beta chains listed below, sequenced in a study of radiotherapy plus CTLA-4 blockade in lung cancer. Libraries were prepared by immunoSEQ multiplex PCR; TCRdb keeps only in-frame clonotypes and omits some of them. The profile covers roughly 32,000 clones, with around 75% appearing a single time and 13% to 15% taken by the ten largest. The material sequenced was peripheral blood, taken from a patient treated with radiotherapy plus ipilimumab. The receptors originated from a human donor with non-small cell lung cancer that progressed on radiotherapy plus ipilimumab.

V usage is TRBV7-9 and J usage is TRBJ2-3, with 10 bases that match TRBD2. The V gene's germline CDR1 is SEHNR and CDR2 FQNEAQ (reference sequence). The CDR3 has 16 residues. The J segment lost 6 bases and the V segment lost 4 bases, leaving 10 bases of the junction unmatched. CDR3 in amino acids: CASSSSAGGPGDTQYF. CDR3 sequence (DNA): TGTGCCAGCAGCTCCTCAGCGGGAGGGCCGGGGGATACGCAGTATTTT. Full variable domain (outside the CDR3, taken from reference TRBV7-9 and TRBJ2-3): DTGVSQNPRHKITKRGQNVTFRCDPISEHNRLYWYRQTLGQGPEFLTYFQNEAQLEKSRLLSDRFSAERPKGSFSTLEIQRTEQGDSAMYLCASSSSAGGPGDTQYFGPGTRLTVL.

The chain uses TRBV4-2 and TRBJ1-2; no reliable D call. The germline V gene has CDR1 LGHNA and CDR2 YNFKEQ. V shed 0 bases and J shed 2 bases, with 10 bases lying between them. The CDR3 sequence is 15 residues long. The CDR3 loop reads CASSQEALGNYGYTF. The CDR3 nucleotides read TGTGCCAGCAGCCAAGAGGCGCTCGGAAACTATGGCTACACCTTC.

This clone was seen a few times. The chain uses TRBV6-5 and TRBJ1-2; the match to TRBD1 covers 12 bases. The CDR3 is made up of 15 amino acids. Per the germline V gene, CDR1 is MNHEY and CDR2 is SVGAGI. V was clipped by 4 bases and J by 4 bases; unmatched bases: 4. For the CDR3, the DNA is TGTGCCAGCAGTTCTGGGACAGGGGGCTTCTATGGCTACACCTTC. It translates to CASSSGTGGFYGYTF.

The chain has TRBV30 and TRBJ2-2; 10 positions match TRBD1. The CDR3 covers 16 residues. V gave up 0 bases and J gave up 5 bases; unmatched junction bases: 6. Per the germline V gene, CDR1 is GTSNPN and CDR2 is SVGIG (reference sequence). The CDR3, as DNA: TGTGCCTGGAGTGTACCCGGGACAGGGGTTACCGGGGAGCTGTTTTTT. Its protein product is CAWSVPGTGVTGELFF.

Of note for this clone: At one boundary the junction diverges from the germline segment, which might be a read error. V gene TRBV5-3 combines with J gene TRBJ2-5, with no clear D. TRBV5-3 qualifies as an ORF whose function is uncertain. The CDR3 loop spans 12 amino acids. CDR3 bases: TGTGCCAGCAGCTTAGTTATGGAGACCCAGTACTTC. This codes for CASSLVMETQYF.

The V gene is TRBV5-8, the J gene TRBJ1-5, with TRBD1 matching over 7 bases. The CDR3 is 14 residues long. V was pared by 4 bases and J by 5 bases, with 6 bases of the junction left unmatched. Per germline, CDR1 SGHTS and CDR2 YDEGEE. The CDR3 DNA follows: TGTGCCAGCAGCGATGACAGGGAATATCAGCCCCAGCATTTT. It specifies CASSDDREYQPQHF.

The chain couples TRBV6-5 to TRBJ1-3; D is ambiguous. Looked up from germline, CDR1 is MNHEY and CDR2 is SVGAGI. The CDR3 runs to 14 residues. The V end lost 5 bases, the J end lost 8 bases, and 16 bases lay between the germline ends. CDR3 sequence: CASSRSRIGDTIYF. CDR3 DNA: TGTGCCAGCAGTAGGTCCAGGATCGGAGACACCATATATTTT.

The CDR3 DNA reads as TGTGCCAGTAGTATATCCAGGGCCACTGAAGCTTTCTTT. Amino acid sequence: CASSISRATEAFF. The chain has TRBV19 and TRBJ1-1; D might be TRBD1 (5 bases). Trimming took 2 bases from V and 4 from J, leaving 8 bases between them. CDR1 is LNHDA, CDR2 SQIVND, per germline (reference sequence). The CDR3 is 13 amino acids. The whole variable domain, filled in from reference TRBV19 and TRBJ1-1, reads DGGITQSPKYLFRKEGQNVTLSCEQNLNHDAMYWYRQDPGQGLRLIYYSQIVNDFQKGDIAEGYSVSREKKESFPLTVTSAQKNPTAFYLCASSISRATEAFFGQGTRLTVV.

V and J are TRBV20-1 and TRBJ1-1; D not resolved. Germline lookup yields CDR1 DFQATT and CDR2 SNEGSKA (reference sequence). CDR3 length: 11 residues. The V gene lost 3 bases and the J gene lost 6 bases, with 8 bases spanning the gap. CDR3 nucleotides: TGCAGTGCTAGGACGCTAGCTGAAGCTTTCTTT. This gives the protein CSARTLAEAFF.

The chain employs TRBV7-2 and TRBJ2-2; D is unclear. Germline-derived CDR1 and CDR2 are SGHTA and FQGNSA. The CDR3 is 12 residues long. Trimming cost V 7 bases and J 7 bases, with 10 bases left between them. CDR3 DNA: TGTGCCAGCAACCTCCAAGGCGGGGAGCTGTTTTTT. Residues: CASNLQGGELFF.

The chain carries TRBV10-3 and TRBJ2-7, with D possibly matching TRBD1 (5 bases). There are 15 residues in the CDR3. Germline assignment: CDR1 ENHRY and CDR2 SYGVKD. V was clipped by 3 bases and J by 3 bases, with 15 bases between them. The CDR3 bases are TGTGCCATCAGTGAAACGGGCGACAGTCGCTACGAGCAGTACTTC. It translates to CAISETGDSRYEQYF.

The chain recombines TRBV9 with TRBJ2-1, with D unresolved. V was shortened by 4 bases and J by 0 bases, with 11 bases between the two germline ends. From germline, CDR1 is SGDLS and CDR2 YYNGEE. This CDR3 is 15 amino acids long. CDR3 loop: CASSPWKSSYNEQFF. The DNA of the CDR3 is TGTGCCAGCAGCCCGTGGAAATCCTCCTACAATGAGCAGTTCTTC.

V and J are TRBV6-1 and TRBJ2-4, with D hard to call. V gave up 8 bases and J gave up 8 bases, with 13 bases separating them. The CDR3 consists of 12 residues. The germline CDR1 and CDR2 sequences are MNHNS and SASEGT. The CDR3: CASDDPPYIQYF. The CDR3 DNA is TGTGCCAGCGACGACCCCCCCTACATTCAGTACTTC.

The rearrangement links TRBV4-1 to TRBJ2-7; D is possibly TRBD1 (6 bases). V shed 3 bases and J shed 4 bases, with 22 bases lying between them. The CDR3 has 17 residues. Germline values: CDR1 MGHRA, CDR2 YSYEKL. This CDR3 reads CASSHGLRDGQWYEQYF. CDR3 sequence (DNA): TGCGCCAGCAGCCATGGTTTAAGGGACGGACAGTGGTACGAGCAGTACTTC.